This section outlines one TCR beta chain sequence together with its context. One junction end disagrees with the germline gene, perhaps due to a read error. CDR3 length: 15 amino acids. Germline CDR1 and CDR2: SGHRS and YFSETQ. This entry is derived from a study of blood T cell repertoires in COVID-19. About the study: COVID-19 samples collected from the United States, Italy and Spain covered acute and convalescent phases.

Repertoires were generated with immunoSEQ multiplex PCR, while TCRdb's copy carries only in-frame clones and drops some. The sample comprises 250,000 to 350,000 clones, around 90% of which are singletons, and about 2% rests with the top ten. The chain has TRBV5-1 and TRBJ2-2, with D possibly TRBD1 on 6 matching bases. This sequence originates from a man between 18 and 29 years old with active or convalescent COVID-19. Sequencing used peripheral blood. CDR3 sequence: CASSLGQENTRELFF. CDR3 DNA: TGCGCCAGCAGCTTGGGACAGGAGAACACCAGGGAGCTGTTTTTT.